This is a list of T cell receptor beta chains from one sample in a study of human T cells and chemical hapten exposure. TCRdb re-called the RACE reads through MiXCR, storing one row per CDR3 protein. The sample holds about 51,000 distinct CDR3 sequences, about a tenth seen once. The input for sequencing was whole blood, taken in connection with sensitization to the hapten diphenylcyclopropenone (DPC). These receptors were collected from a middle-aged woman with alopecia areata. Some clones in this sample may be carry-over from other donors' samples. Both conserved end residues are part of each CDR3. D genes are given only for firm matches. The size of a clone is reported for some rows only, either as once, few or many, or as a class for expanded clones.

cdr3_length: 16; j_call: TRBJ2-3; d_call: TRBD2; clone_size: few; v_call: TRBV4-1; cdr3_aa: CASSAWGGGGADTQYF; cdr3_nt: TGCGCCAGCAGCGCCTGGGGCGGGGGGGGTGCAGATACGCAGTATTTT
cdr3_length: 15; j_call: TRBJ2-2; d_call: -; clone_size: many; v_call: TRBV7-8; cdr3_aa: CASSLASRGTGELFF; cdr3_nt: TGTGCCAGCAGCTTAGCTTCTAGGGGGACCGGGGAGCTGTTTTTT
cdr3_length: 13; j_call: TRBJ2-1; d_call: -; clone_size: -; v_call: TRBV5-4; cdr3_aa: CASSWRNDNEQFF; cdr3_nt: TGTGCCAGCAGCTGGAGAAATGACAATGAGCAGTTCTTC
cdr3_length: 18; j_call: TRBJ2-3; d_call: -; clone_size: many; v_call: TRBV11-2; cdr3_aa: CASSLDLVRTASTDTQYF; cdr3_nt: TGTGCCAGCAGCTTAGATCTCGTCAGAACAGCTAGCACAGATACGCAGTATTTT
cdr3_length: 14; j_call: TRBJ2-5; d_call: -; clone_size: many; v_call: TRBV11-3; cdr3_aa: CASSSGGVEETQYF; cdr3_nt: TGTGCCAGCAGCTCCGGGGGAGTTGAAGAGACCCAGTACTTC
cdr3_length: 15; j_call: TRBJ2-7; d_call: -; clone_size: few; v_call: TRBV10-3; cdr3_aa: CAIRPDGTASYEQYF; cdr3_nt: TGTGCCATCAGGCCTGATGGGACCGCATCCTACGAGCAGTACTTC
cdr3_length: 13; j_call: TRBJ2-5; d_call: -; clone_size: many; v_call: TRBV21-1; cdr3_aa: CASSKEGWKTQYF; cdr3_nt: TGTGCCAGCAGCAAAGAGGGCTGGAAGACCCAGTACTTC
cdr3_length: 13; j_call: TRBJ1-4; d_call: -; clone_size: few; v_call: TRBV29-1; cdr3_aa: CSVEEGGGEKLFF; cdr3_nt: TGCAGCGTTGAAGAGGGAGGTGGCGAAAAACTGTTTTTT
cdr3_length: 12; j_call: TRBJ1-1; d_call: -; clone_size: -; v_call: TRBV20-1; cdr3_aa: CSVGAANTEAFF; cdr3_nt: TGCAGTGTAGGGGCGGCGAACACTGAAGCTTTCTTT
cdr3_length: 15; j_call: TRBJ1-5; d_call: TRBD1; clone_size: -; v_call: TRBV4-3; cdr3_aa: CASSLRQGLNQPQHF; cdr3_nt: TGCGCCAGCAGCCTTCGACAGGGCCTCAATCAGCCCCAGCATTTT
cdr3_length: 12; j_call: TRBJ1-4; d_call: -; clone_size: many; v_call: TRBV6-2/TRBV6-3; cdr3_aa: CASTSGRGKLFF; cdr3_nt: TGTGCCAGCACCTCAGGGCGTGGAAAACTGTTTTTT
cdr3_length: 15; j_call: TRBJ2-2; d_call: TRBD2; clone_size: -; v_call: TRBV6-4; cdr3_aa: CASSDSAGGAGELFF; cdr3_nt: TGTGCCAGCAGTGACTCAGCGGGGGGAGCCGGGGAGCTGTTTTTT
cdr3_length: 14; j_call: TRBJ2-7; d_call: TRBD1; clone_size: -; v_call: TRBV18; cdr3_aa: CASSGTGVTYEQYF; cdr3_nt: TGTGCCAGCTCAGGGACAGGGGTAACCTACGAGCAGTACTTC
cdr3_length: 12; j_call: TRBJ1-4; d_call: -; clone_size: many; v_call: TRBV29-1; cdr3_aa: CSVEGQGEKLFF; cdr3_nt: TGCAGCGTTGAAGGGCAGGGCGAAAAACTGTTTTTT
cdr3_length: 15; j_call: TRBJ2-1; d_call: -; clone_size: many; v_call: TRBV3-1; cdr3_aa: CASALGGALYNEQFF; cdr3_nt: TGTGCCAGCGCTCTGGGGGGGGCCCTTTACAATGAGCAGTTCTTC
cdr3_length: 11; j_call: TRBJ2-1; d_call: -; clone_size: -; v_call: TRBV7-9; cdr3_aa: CASSLAHEQFF; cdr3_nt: TGTGCCAGCAGCTTAGCCCATGAGCAGTTCTTC
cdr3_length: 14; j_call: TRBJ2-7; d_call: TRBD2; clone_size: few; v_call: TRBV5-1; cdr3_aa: CASSLGLASYEQYF; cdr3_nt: TGCGCCAGCAGCTTGGGACTAGCTTCCTACGAGCAGTACTTC
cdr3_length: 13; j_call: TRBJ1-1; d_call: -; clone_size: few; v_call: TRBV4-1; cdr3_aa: CASSQDSGFEAFF; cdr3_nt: TGCGCCAGCAGCCAAGACTCGGGATTTGAAGCTTTCTTT
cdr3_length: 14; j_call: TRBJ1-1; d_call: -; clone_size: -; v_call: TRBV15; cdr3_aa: CATSRDLRVTEAFF; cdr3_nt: TGTGCCACCAGCAGAGATCTGAGGGTCACTGAAGCTTTCTTT
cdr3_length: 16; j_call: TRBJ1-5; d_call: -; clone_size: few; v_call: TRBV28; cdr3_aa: CASSLLAGNSNQPQHF; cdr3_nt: TGTGCCAGCAGTCTCTTAGCAGGGAATAGCAATCAGCCCCAGCATTTT
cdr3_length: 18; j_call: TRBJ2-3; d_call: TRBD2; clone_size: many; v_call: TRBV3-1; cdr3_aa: CASSQDHGGGLYTDTQYF; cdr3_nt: TGTGCCAGCAGCCAAGATCATGGCGGGGGGCTTTACACAGATACGCAGTATTTT
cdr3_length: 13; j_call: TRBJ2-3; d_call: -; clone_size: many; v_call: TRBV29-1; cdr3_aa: CSVETSFTDTQYF; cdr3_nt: TGCAGCGTTGAAACGTCCTTCACAGATACGCAGTATTTT
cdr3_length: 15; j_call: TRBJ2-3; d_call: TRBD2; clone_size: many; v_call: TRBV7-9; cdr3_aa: CASGPVAGATDTQYF; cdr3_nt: TGTGCCAGCGGGCCTGTAGCGGGGGCCACAGATACGCAGTATTTT
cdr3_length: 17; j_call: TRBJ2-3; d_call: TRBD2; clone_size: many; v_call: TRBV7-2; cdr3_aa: CASSLASGGLSTDTQYF; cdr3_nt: TGTGCCAGCAGCTTGGCTAGCGGGGGCCTCAGCACAGATACGCAGTATTTT
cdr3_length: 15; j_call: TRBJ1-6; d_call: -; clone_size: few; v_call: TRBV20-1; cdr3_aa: CSARAASSYNSPLHF; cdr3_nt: TGCAGTGCTAGAGCAGCGAGCTCCTATAATTCACCCCTCCACTTT
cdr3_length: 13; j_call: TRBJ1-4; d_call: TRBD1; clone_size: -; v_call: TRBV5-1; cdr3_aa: CASSLDRLEKLFF; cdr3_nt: TGCGCCAGCAGCCTGGACAGGCTTGAAAAACTGTTTTTT
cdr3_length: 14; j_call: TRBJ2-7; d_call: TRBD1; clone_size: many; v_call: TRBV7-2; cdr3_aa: CASSVWGQTYEQYF; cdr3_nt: TGTGCCAGCAGCGTATGGGGACAGACATACGAGCAGTACTTC
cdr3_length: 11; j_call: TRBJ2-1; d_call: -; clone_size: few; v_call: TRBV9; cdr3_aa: CASSVDAEQFF; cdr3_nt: TGTGCCAGCAGCGTAGATGCTGAGCAGTTCTTC
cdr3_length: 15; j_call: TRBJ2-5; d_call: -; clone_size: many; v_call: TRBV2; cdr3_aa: CANLPRSTGRETQYF; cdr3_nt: TGTGCCAACCTTCCGAGATCAACAGGGCGAGAGACCCAGTACTTC
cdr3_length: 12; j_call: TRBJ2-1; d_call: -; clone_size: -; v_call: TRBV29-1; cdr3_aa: CSVVQNYNEQFF; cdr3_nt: TGCAGCGTTGTACAGAACTACAATGAGCAGTTCTTC
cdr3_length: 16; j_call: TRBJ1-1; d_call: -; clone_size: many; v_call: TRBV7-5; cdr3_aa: CISVSEAYSAIAEAFF; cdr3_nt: -
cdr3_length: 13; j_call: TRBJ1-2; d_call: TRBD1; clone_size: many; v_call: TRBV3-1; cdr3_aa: CASSPGQGFGYTF; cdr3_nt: TGTGCCAGCAGCCCTGGACAGGGTTTTGGCTACACCTTC
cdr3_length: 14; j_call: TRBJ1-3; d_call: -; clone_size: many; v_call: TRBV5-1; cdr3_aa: CASSRDYSGNTIYF; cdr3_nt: TGCGCCAGCAGCCGGGATTACTCTGGAAACACCATATATTTT
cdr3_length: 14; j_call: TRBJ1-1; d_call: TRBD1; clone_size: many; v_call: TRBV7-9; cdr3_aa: CASSLSDRDTEAFF; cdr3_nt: TGTGCCAGCAGCTTAAGCGACAGGGACACTGAAGCTTTCTTT
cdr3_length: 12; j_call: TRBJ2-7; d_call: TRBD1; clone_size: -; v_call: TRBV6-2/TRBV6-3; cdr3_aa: CASHRTGREQYF; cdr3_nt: TGTGCCAGCCATCGGACAGGGCGCGAGCAGTACTTC
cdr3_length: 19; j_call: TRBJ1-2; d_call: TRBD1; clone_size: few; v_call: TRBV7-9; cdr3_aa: CASSLNVFPEDRPNYGYTF; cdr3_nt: TGTGCCAGCAGCTTGAACGTTTTTCCCGAGGACAGGCCTAACTATGGCTACACCTTC
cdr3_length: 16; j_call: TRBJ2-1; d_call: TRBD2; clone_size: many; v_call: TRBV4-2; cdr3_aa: CASSQSGTSDYNEQFF; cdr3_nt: TGTGCCAGCAGCCAGTCCGGGACTAGCGACTACAATGAGCAGTTCTTC
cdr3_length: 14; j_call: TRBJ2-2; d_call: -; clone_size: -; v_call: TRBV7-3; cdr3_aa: CASSLVGGNGELFF; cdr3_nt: TGTGCCAGCAGCTTGGTAGGGGGAAACGGGGAGCTGTTTTTT
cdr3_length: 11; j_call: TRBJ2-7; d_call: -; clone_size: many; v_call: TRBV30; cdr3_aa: CAGRGRYEQYF; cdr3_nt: TGTGCCGGGCGGGGCCGCTACGAGCAGTACTTC
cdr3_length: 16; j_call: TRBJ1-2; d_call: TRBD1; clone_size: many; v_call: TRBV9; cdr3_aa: CASSSTIPRGPYGYTF; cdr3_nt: TGTGCCAGCAGCTCAACGATCCCCAGGGGGCCCTATGGCTACACCTTC
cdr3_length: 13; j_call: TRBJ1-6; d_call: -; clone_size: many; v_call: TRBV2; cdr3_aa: CASSDQEVPPLHF; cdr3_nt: TGTGCCAGCAGTGATCAAGAGGTCCCACCCCTCCACTTT
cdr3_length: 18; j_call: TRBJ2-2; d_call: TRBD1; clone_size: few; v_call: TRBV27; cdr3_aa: CASSLSTGAALRTGELFF; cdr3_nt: TGTGCCAGCAGTTTGTCGACAGGGGCGGCCTTAAGGACCGGGGAGCTGTTTTTT
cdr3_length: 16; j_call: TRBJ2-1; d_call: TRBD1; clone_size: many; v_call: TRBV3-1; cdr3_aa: CASSQLTGGAYNEQFF; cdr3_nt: TGTGCCAGCAGCCAACTCACAGGGGGCGCCTACAATGAGCAGTTCTTC
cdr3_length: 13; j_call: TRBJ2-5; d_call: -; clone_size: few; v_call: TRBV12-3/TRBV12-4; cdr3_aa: CASSDRAGKTQYF; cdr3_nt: TGTGCCAGCAGCGACAGAGCCGGGAAGACCCAGTACTTC
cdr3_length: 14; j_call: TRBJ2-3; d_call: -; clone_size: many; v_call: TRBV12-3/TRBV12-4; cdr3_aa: CASTPGHSTDTQYF; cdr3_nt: TGTGCCAGCACCCCGGGCCATAGCACAGATACGCAGTATTTT
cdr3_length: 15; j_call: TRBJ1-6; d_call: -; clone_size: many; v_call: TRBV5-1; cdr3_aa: CASSLSGSRNSPLHF; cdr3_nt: TGCGCCAGCAGCTTATCGGGGTCGCGAAATTCACCCCTCCACTTT
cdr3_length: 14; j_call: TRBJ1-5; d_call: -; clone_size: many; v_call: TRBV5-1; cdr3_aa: CASSRWAGIQPQHF; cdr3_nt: TGCGCCAGCAGTCGTTGGGCAGGGATTCAGCCCCAGCATTTT
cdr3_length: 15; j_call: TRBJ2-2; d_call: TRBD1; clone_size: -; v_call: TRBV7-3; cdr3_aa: CASSFSGTGNGELFF; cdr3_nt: TGTGCCAGCAGCTTCTCTGGGACAGGGAACGGGGAGCTGTTTTTT
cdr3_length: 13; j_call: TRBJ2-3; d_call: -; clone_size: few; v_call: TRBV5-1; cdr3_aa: CASSSERPDTQYF; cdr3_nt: TGCGCCAGCAGCTCGGAGAGACCAGATACGCAGTATTTT
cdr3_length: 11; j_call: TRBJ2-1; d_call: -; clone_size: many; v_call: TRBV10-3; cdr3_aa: CAISDSHEQFF; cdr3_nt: TGTGCCATCAGTGACTCGCATGAGCAGTTCTTC
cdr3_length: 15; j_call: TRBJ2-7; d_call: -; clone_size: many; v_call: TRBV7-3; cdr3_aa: CASSLEAGAPYEQYF; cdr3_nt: TGTGCCAGCAGCTTAGAGGCAGGCGCACCCTACGAGCAGTACTTC
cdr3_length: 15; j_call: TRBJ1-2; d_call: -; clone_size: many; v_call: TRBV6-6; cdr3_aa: CASTPPGGAVDGYTF; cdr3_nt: TGTGCCAGCACCCCGCCTGGGGGGGCGGTGGATGGCTACACCTTC
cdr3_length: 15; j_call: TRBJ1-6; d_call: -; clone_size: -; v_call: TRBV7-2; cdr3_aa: CASRDRASDNSPLHF; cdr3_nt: TGTGCCAGCCGGGACCGGGCATCGGATAATTCACCCCTCCACTTT
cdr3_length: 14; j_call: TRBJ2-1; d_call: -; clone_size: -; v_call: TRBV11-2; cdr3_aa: CASSLSGANNEQFF; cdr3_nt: TGTGCCAGCAGCTTATCGGGGGCCAACAATGAGCAGTTCTTC
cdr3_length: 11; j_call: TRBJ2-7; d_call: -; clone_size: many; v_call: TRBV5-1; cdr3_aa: CASSLRSEQYF; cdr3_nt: TGCGCCAGCAGCCTCAGGTCGGAGCAGTACTTC